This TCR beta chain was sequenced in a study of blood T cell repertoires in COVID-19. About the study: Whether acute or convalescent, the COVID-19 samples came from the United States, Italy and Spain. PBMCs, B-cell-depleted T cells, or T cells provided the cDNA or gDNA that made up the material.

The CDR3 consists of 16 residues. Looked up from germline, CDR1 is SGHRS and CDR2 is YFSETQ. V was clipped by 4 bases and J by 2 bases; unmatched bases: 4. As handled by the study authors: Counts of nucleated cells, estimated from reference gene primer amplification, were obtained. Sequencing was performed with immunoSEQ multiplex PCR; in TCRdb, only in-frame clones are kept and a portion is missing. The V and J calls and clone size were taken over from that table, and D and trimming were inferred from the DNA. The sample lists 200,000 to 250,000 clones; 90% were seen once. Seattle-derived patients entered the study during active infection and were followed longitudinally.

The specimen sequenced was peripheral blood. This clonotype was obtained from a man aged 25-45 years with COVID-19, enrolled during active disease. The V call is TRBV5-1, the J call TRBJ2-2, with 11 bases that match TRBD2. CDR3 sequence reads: CASSPTSGGNTGELFF. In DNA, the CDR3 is TGCGCCAGCAGCCCTACTAGCGGGGGCAACACCGGGGAGCTGTTTTTT. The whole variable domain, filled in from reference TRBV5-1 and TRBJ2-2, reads KAGVTQTPRYLIKTRGQQVTLSCSPISGHRSVSWYQQTPGQGLQFLFEYFSETQRNKGNFPGRFSGRQFSNSRSEMNVSTLELGDSALYLCASSPTSGGNTGELFFGEGSRLTVL.